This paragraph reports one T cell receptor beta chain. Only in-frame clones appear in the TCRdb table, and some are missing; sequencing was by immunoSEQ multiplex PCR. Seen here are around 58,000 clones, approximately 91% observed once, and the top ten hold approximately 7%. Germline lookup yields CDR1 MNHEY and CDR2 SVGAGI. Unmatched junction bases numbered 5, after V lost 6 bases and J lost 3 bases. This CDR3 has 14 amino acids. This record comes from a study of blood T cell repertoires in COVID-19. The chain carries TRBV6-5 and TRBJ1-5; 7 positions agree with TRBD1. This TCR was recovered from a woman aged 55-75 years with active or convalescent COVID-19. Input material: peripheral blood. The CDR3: CASSSDRSNQPQHF. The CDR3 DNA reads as TGTGCCAGCAGCTCGGACAGGTCCAATCAGCCCCAGCATTTT.